This TCR beta chain is from a study of T cell responses to AZD1222 COVID-19 vaccine. Across the whole study: Samples with a second dose at about 4 or about 12 weeks were pooled together. Study-wide points: The donor group comprised mostly white British people and more females; the analysis possibly underestimated clonal diversity.

Libraries were prepared by immunoSEQ multiplex PCR; TCRdb keeps only in-frame clonotypes and omits some of them. The sample yields 150,000 or so clones, around nine tenths seen once. A note on this clone: Its specificity is not known.

CDR3 size: 14 residues. Per the germline V gene, CDR1 is SQVTM and CDR2 is ANQGSEA. The V and J ends lost 3 bases and 3 bases respectively, with 13 bases between them. The sample was peripheral blood, taken on day 0 of AZD1222 vaccination. The chain uses TRBV29-1 and TRBJ2-3, with TRBD2 as a possible D gene (6 bases). The sequence was obtained from an adult in good health. The CDR3: CSVEAGRTTDTQYF. CDR3 bases: TGCAGCGTTGAGGCGGGGAGGACGACAGATACGCAGTATTTT.